This T cell receptor beta chain was found in a study of T cell responses to AZD1222 COVID-19 vaccine. In germline, CDR1 is MDHEN, CDR2 SYDVKM. V dropped 6 bases and J dropped 3; count of bases not matched to a gene: 8. The CDR3 runs 15 residues. Profiling relied on immunoSEQ multiplex PCR, and the TCRdb table lists in-frame clones only, not all of them. The sample consists of fewer than 130,000 clones, approximately 90% of them appearing once. This material consisted of peripheral blood, taken 28 days after the second AZD1222 dose. J is TRBJ1-2 and V is TRBV28; 9 nucleotides line up with TRBD1. The TCR originated in an adult who received the AZD1222 COVID-19 vaccine. CDR3 DNA: TGTGCCAGCAGCAGTCCCGGGACAGGGTACTATGGCTACACCTTC. Amino acids: CASSSPGTGYYGYTF.